This TCR beta chain was documented in a study of T-cell reconstitution after alpha-beta-depleted transplantation in children. Study-wide points: From newly produced T cells came most of the T-cell counts and diversity one year after transplant. Where some patients showed high TCRbeta diversity at day 60, it came from recipient T cells and thymic progenitors that had survived. Where alpha-beta T cells came from about two months after transplant was reportedly several hundred expanded graft clones.

Germline CDR1 reads SGDLS; CDR2 reads YYNGEE. V shed 0 bases and J shed 2 bases, with 12 bases lying between them. CDR3 size: 15 residues. In its sample, this clonotype was seen many times. The antigen remains undetermined. Molecular barcoding with unique molecular identifiers was used for the TCRbeta library. MiXCR, applied by TCRdb to the PCR reads, yields one record per CDR3 protein. The repertoire has about 280,000 distinct CDR3 sequences, around 10% of them found once; the top ten carry about a quarter. The sequence derives from a male patient aged 2-15 years who had a stem cell transplant for chronic granulomatous disease, so the T cells may come from the graft donor. This material consisted of peripheral blood, taken 180 days after TCRalphabeta/CD19-depleted stem cell transplant. The chain employs TRBV9 and TRBJ2-7; no clear D. CDR3 sequence (DNA): TGTGCCAGCAGCGTAGGGCCAGAACCGACCTACGAGCAGTACTTC. This codes for CASSVGPEPTYEQYF.